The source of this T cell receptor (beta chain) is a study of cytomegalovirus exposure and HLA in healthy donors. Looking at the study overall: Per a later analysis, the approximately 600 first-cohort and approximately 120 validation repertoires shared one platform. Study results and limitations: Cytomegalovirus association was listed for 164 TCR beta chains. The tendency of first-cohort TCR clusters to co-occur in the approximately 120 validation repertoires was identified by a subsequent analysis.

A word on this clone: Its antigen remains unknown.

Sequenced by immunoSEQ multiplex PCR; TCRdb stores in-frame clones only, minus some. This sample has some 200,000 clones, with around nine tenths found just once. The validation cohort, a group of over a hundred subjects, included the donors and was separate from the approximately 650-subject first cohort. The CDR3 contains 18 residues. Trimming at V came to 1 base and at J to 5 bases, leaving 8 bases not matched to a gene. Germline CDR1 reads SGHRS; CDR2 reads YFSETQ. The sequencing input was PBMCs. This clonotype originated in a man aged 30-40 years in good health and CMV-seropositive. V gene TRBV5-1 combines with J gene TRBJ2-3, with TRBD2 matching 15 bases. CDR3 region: CASSLRTSGRVTEDTQYF. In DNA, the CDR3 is TGCGCCAGCAGCTTGCGGACTAGCGGGAGGGTTACTGAAGATACGCAGTATTTT.